These 21 T cell receptor beta chains were sequenced from one sample in a study of human T cells and chemical hapten exposure. From the 5' RACE reads, TCRdb called clonotypes with MiXCR, one entry per CDR3 protein. The sample holds approximately 110,000 distinct CDR3 sequences; 15% to 20% are singletons and the top ten take roughly 2.8%. Someone pulled total RNA out of unfractionated whole blood. These receptors originate from a human donor in good health.

This clonotype was observed at least ten times. DNA of the CDR3: TGTGCCAGCAGTCGTACAGGGGATAGCAATCAGCCCCAGCATTTT. Translation gives CASSRTGDSNQPQHF. This chain joins TRBV5-4 and TRBJ1-5; 7 positions match TRBD1. This CDR3 is built from 15 residues. Trimming removed 5 bases from V and 0 bases from J; junction bases left unmatched: 5. Germline-derived CDR1 and CDR2 are SGHNT and YYREEE (reference sequence).

This clonotype has more than one count but fewer than ten. The chain carries TRBV6-2 or TRBV6-3 and TRBJ2-1; D is undetermined. The V end lost 6 bases, the J end lost 5 bases, and 11 bases lay between the germline ends. Germline V gene lookup returns CDR1 MNHEY and CDR2 SVGEGT. This CDR3 has 13 residues. CDR3 DNA: TGTGCCAGCAGCGAGCTACCGAACAATGAGCAGTTCTTC. Translation: CASSELPNNEQFF.

The J gene is TRBJ1-3, the V gene TRBV5-4, with D unclear. The CDR3 has 17 residues. The V end was cut by 5 bases, the J end by 0 bases, with 18 bases between. Per the germline V gene, CDR1 is SGHNT and CDR2 is YYREEE (reference sequence). The CDR3 DNA follows: TGTGCCAGCAGTAATCGTCCCCGTCGTAACTCTGGAAACACCATATATTTT. Amino acid sequence: CASSNRPRRNSGNTIYF.

The chain joins TRBV6-5 to TRBJ2-7, with 13 bases identical to TRBD2. This CDR3 contains 16 residues. V shed 6 bases, J shed 2 bases, and the junction held 7 bases outside the gene matches. CDR1 and CDR2 (germline): MNHEY, SVGAGI. The DNA for the CDR3 is TGTGCCAGCAGGTGGACTAGCGGGAGCCTTCCCTACGAGCAGTACTTC. Its translation: CASRWTSGSLPYEQYF.

The table lists this clonotype with a few counts. The V gene is TRBV9, the J gene TRBJ2-7; a weak D match, TRBD2 (6 bases). Trimming left V 0 bases short and J 6 bases short, with 16 bases between. From germline, CDR1 is SGDLS and CDR2 YYNGEE. The CDR3 sequence is 15 residues long. The chain's CDR3 is CASSVGGTPAGEQYF. DNA for the CDR3: TGTGCCAGCAGCGTAGGAGGGACTCCCGCGGGCGAGCAGTACTTC.

This rearrangement joins TRBV9 to TRBJ1-1; D remains unclear. The germline gives CDR1 SGDLS, CDR2 YYNGEE. The CDR3 totals 13 residues. Trimming pared 0 bases from V and 5 bases from J, leaving 8 bases between. The chain's CDR3 is CASSVESGTEAFF. The CDR3 DNA sequence: TGTGCCAGCAGCGTAGAATCTGGGACTGAAGCTTTCTTT.

This clonotype was observed a handful of times. The V call is TRBV28, the J call TRBJ1-4, with TRBD1 as a possible D gene (5 bases). The CDR3 totals 16 residues. V was pared by 4 bases and J by 0 bases, with 12 bases between. From germline, CDR1 is MDHEN and CDR2 SYDVKM. The CDR3 DNA reads as TGTGCCAGCAGTTCCCTGGGACTTGCAACTAATGAAAAACTGTTTTTT. Translation: CASSSLGLATNEKLFF.

This chain's CDR3 is CASSVEDYGNTIYF. The DNA for the CDR3 is TGTGCCAGCAGCGTAGAGGATTATGGAAACACCATATATTTT. The chain recombines TRBV9 with TRBJ1-3; D gene ambiguous. V lost 0 bases, J lost 3 bases, and 7 bases lay in between. The CDR3 extends over 14 amino acids. Per germline, CDR1 SGDLS and CDR2 YYNGEE. Looking up the rest from reference TRBV9 and TRBJ1-3 gives the full variable domain: DSGVTQTPKHLITATGQRVTLRCSPRSGDLSVYWYQQSLDQGLQFLIQYYNGEERAKGNILERFSAQQFPDLHSELNLSSLELGDSALYFCASSVEDYGNTIYFGEGSWLTVV.

The CDR3 bases are TGCGCCAGCAGCAACTACAGGGGGCGCGAAGCTTTCTTT. It yields the protein CASSNYRGREAFF. The J gene is TRBJ1-1, the V gene TRBV5-1, with 9 positions matching TRBD1. Germline V lookup: CDR1 SGHRS, CDR2 YFSETQ. The V and J ends lost 4 bases and 8 bases, in that order; junction bases with no gene match: 6. The CDR3 sequence is 13 residues long.

The rearrangement joins TRBV6-5 to TRBJ1-1; TRBD1 matches at 10 bases. The germline V gene has CDR1 MNHEY and CDR2 SVGAGI. Trimming at V came to 10 bases and at J to 5 bases, leaving 16 bases not matched to a gene. This CDR3 comprises 16 residues. CDR3 DNA: TGTGCCACCATCGGGAGTCGGGACAGGGGATATACTGAAGCTTTCTTT. Translating it yields CATIGSRDRGYTEAFF.

In this sample, this clonotype turned up many times. The rearrangement uses TRBV12-3 or TRBV12-4 and TRBJ2-7; the D gene is possibly TRBD2 (6 bases). With 4 bases removed from V and 6 bases from J, the gap between germline ends came to 19 bases. The CDR3 spans 15 residues. The CDR3 DNA follows: TGTGCCAGCAGTTCCCATGGGGCGGGACGAGGCGAGCAGTACTTC. This translates into CASSSHGAGRGEQYF.

This clonotype was seen only a few times. The V call is TRBV29-1, the J call TRBJ2-1, with 8 bases aligning to TRBD1. After removal of 7 bases from V and 8 bases from J, the junction contained 10 bases not matched to a gene. CDR3 length: 13 residues. Germline values: CDR1 SQVTM, CDR2 ANQGSEA. The DNA of the CDR3 is TGCAGCGCCCAGGGGGCTGTTTTGGATGAGCAGTTCTTC. As protein: CSAQGAVLDEQFF.

This clonotype was recorded a few times. The CDR3 nucleotides are TGTGCCAGCAGCCCTGGACTAGTCGCTAGCACAGATACGCAGTATTTT. Translating gives CASSPGLVASTDTQYF. This rearrangement joins TRBV7-8 to TRBJ2-3, with TRBD2 matching over 7 bases. The CDR3 is 16 amino acids. Germline CDR1 reads SGHVS; CDR2 reads FQNEAQ. Trimming cost V 5 bases and J 0 bases; bases outside gene matches: 8.

This clonotype turned up a few times. The chain combines TRBV6-1 with TRBJ2-1; no firm D call. Germline lookup yields CDR1 MNHNS and CDR2 SASEGT. This CDR3 spans 14 amino acids. V was trimmed by 5 bases and J by 8 bases, leaving 16 bases between them. DNA of the CDR3: TGTGCCAGCAGTCGCCCAGGAAAAGGGTATGAGCAGTTCTTC. Translation gives CASSRPGKGYEQFF.

The chain combines TRBV2 with TRBJ2-7; 7 nucleotides match TRBD1. CDR1 is SNHLY, CDR2 FYNNEI, per germline. J lost 0 bases, V lost 6 bases, and 5 bases had no gene match. CDR3 length equals 14 residues. CDR3 region: CASRIGQVSYEQYF. Written as DNA, the CDR3 is TGTGCCAGCAGGATCGGACAGGTCTCCTACGAGCAGTACTTC. Looking up the rest from reference TRBV2 and TRBJ2-7 gives the full variable domain: EPEVTQTPSHQVTQMGQEVILRCVPISNHLYFYWYRQILGQKVEFLVSFYNNEISEKSEIFDDQFSVERPDGSNFTLKIRSTKLEDSAMYFCASRIGQVSYEQYFGPGTRLTVT.

This clonotype was seen only a few times. This chain connects TRBV5-1 to TRBJ1-6; D unresolved. Trimming left V 4 bases short and J 9 bases short, with 14 bases between. Germline V lookup: CDR1 SGHRS, CDR2 YFSETQ. CDR3 length equals 14 residues. Here the CDR3 reads CASSPGLETSPLHF. As DNA, the CDR3 is TGCGCCAGCAGCCCCGGACTGGAGACTTCACCCCTCCACTTT.

This clonotype came up a few times. The rearrangement uses TRBV4-1 and TRBJ1-6, with D maybe TRBD1 (6 bases). V was shortened by 1 base and J by 7 bases, with 17 bases between the two germline ends. The length of the CDR3 is 17 residues. Germline lookup yields CDR1 MGHRA and CDR2 YSYEKL. The CDR3 here is CASSQVGTGRENSPLHF. The CDR3 DNA is TGCGCCAGCAGCCAAGTCGGAACAGGGAGGGAGAATTCACCCCTCCACTTT.

In this sample, this clonotype turned up a few times. CDR3 residues: CASSVDGRSNQPQHF. Here the CDR3 DNA reads TGTGCCAGCAGCGTAGACGGGAGAAGCAATCAGCCCCAGCATTTT. The chain couples TRBV9 to TRBJ1-5; D gene unclear. Looked up from germline, CDR1 is SGDLS and CDR2 is YYNGEE. The CDR3 has 15 residues. The V end was cut by 0 bases, the J end by 1 base, with 8 bases between.

The chain is built from TRBV4-1 and TRBJ2-1; TRBD1 is a possible D gene (6 bases). Germline assignment: CDR1 MGHRA and CDR2 YSYEKL. This CDR3 has 16 amino acids. The V end lost 3 bases, the J end lost 4 bases, and 16 bases lay between the germline ends. The CDR3 nucleotides read TGCGCCAGCAGCCATCCAGACAGGCTCCTGTACAATGAGCAGTTCTTC. Its translation is CASSHPDRLLYNEQFF.

This clonotype came up a few times. The CDR3 coding sequence is TGTGCCACTGGGGGGATGGGCCTTGATGGCTACACCTTC. It translates to CATGGMGLDGYTF. This sequence joins TRBV6-6 and TRBJ1-2; D may be TRBD1 (5 bases). The CDR3 is made up of 13 amino acids. V gave up 10 bases and J gave up 6 bases, with 18 bases separating them. The germline CDR1 and CDR2 sequences are MNHNY and SVGAGI (reference sequence).

This clonotype occurred once. The chain combines TRBV12-3 or TRBV12-4 with TRBJ2-1, with TRBD2 identical over 14 bases. V gave up 4 bases and J gave up 0 bases; unmatched junction bases: 8. The CDR3 sequence is 19 residues long. CDR3 amino acids: CASSSRLAGGPRSYNEQFF. CDR3 DNA sequence: TGTGCCAGCAGTTCCAGACTAGCGGGAGGGCCCCGCTCCTACAATGAGCAGTTCTTC.